One and the same sample provided the 32 T cell receptor beta chains below, sequenced in a study of early T cells in non-severe SARS-CoV-2 infection. MiXCR, run by TCRdb on the 5' RACE reads, gives a single entry per CDR3 protein. The data contain about 60,000 distinct CDR3 sequences, about an eighth of them singletons. Sequencing used whole blood. Receptor source: an adult who was a healthcare worker with PCR-confirmed SARS-CoV-2 infection or an uninfected control (not recorded which).

This clonotype has a handful of counts. The CDR3 DNA sequence: TGTGCCAGCAGCTTAATTCGGGGAAATGAGCAGTTCTTC. Its translation is CASSLIRGNEQFF. The rearrangement joins TRBV7-6 to TRBJ2-1, with D possibly being TRBD2 (5 bases). In germline, CDR1 is SGHVS, CDR2 FNYEAQ. V lost 2 bases and J 7 bases, leaving 9 bases between the germline ends. The CDR3 has 13 amino acids.

This clonotype was found many times. The V call is TRBV12-3 or TRBV12-4, the J call TRBJ1-2; D may be TRBD1 (6 bases). V was trimmed by 5 bases and J by 2 bases, leaving 15 bases between them. The CDR3 loop spans 15 amino acids. The CDR3 DNA sequence: TGTGCCAGCAGTGCCGGGACACCTAAAAACTATGGCTACACCTTC. Amino acids: CASSAGTPKNYGYTF.

This chain joins TRBV12-3 or TRBV12-4 and TRBJ2-7; D possibly corresponds to TRBD1 (5 bases). The length of the CDR3 is 18 residues. V was clipped by 2 bases and J by 3 bases, with 23 bases between them. Here the CDR3 reads CASSLRPGSSFSGYEQYF. DNA of the CDR3: TGTGCCAGCAGTTTACGTCCAGGGTCATCCTTCTCTGGCTACGAGCAGTACTTC.

The chain recombines TRBV2 with TRBJ2-1; tentative D call: TRBD2 (6 bases). In germline, CDR1 is SNHLY, CDR2 FYNNEI. V gave up 4 bases and J gave up 3 bases, with 10 bases separating them. This CDR3 is built from 14 residues. The CDR3 sequence: CASSAIGSYNEQFF. In nucleotides, the CDR3 is TGTGCCAGCAGTGCCATCGGGAGCTACAATGAGCAGTTCTTC.

V and J are TRBV11-2 and TRBJ1-6, with D maybe TRBD1 (5 bases). Germline assignment: CDR1 SGHAT and CDR2 FQNNGV. The length of the CDR3 is 14 residues. V was trimmed by 1 base and J by 9 bases, leaving 10 bases between them. The CDR3 here is CASSLAGRLSPLHF. DNA of the CDR3: TGTGCCAGCAGCTTAGCGGGACGGCTTTCACCCCTCCACTTT.

This clonotype was found a few times. V usage is TRBV5-1 and J usage is TRBJ1-2, with D possibly matching TRBD1 (5 bases). This CDR3 is 13 amino acids long. Germline V gene sequence: CDR1 SGHRS, CDR2 YFSETQ. With 5 bases removed from V and 5 bases from J, the gap between germline ends came to 13 bases. The CDR3 loop is CASSYWDDYGYTF. The CDR3 nucleotides read TGCGCCAGCAGTTACTGGGACGATTATGGCTACACCTTC.

This clonotype was detected ten times or more. The gene calls are TRBV3-1 and TRBJ1-3; D remains unclear. Trimming shortened V by 1 base and J by 7 bases, and 8 bases separated the two germline ends. CDR1 and CDR2 from the germline V gene are LGHDT and YNNKEL (reference sequence). This CDR3 is 13 amino acids long. Here the CDR3 reads CASSQGEGNTIYF. CDR3 bases: TGTGCCAGCAGCCAAGGAGAAGGGAACACCATATATTTT.

This clonotype has only one observation. The genes are TRBV6-6 and TRBJ2-7; D might be TRBD1 (6 bases). The CDR3 consists of 14 residues. Trimming removed 7 bases at V and 5 bases at J, with 18 bases between. Germline V gene sequence: CDR1 MNHNY, CDR2 SVGAGI (reference sequence). CDR3 sequence (DNA): TGTGCCAGCACCATGGACAGACCTACGGACGAGCAGTACTTC. It specifies CASTMDRPTDEQYF.

The chain recombines TRBV5-8 with TRBJ2-5, with D perhaps TRBD1 (6 bases). Trimming cost V 4 bases and J 1 base, with 14 bases left between them. Per the germline V gene, CDR1 is SGHTS and CDR2 is YDEGEE. This CDR3 has 15 residues. The CDR3 nucleotides are TGTGCCAGCAGCCTTACAGGGCTCGGCCAAGAGACCCAGTACTTC. It specifies CASSLTGLGQETQYF.

By sample fraction, this clonotype is large. The gene calls are TRBV2 and TRBJ2-1, with TRBD2 matching 8 bases. Germline V gives CDR1 SNHLY, CDR2 FYNNEI. CDR3 length: 12 amino acids. CDR3 in amino acids: CAAGGLFDEQFF. The CDR3 bases are TGTGCTGCGGGGGGACTATTTGATGAGCAGTTCTTC.

This clonotype was picked up a small number of times. The chain recombines TRBV5-6 with TRBJ2-7; 7 bases match TRBD2. CDR1 and CDR2 (germline): SGHDT, YYEEEE. There are 15 residues in the CDR3. V dropped 0 bases and J dropped 0; count of bases not matched to a gene: 3. The CDR3 region is CASSLVRGSSYEQYF. The DNA for the CDR3 is TGTGCCAGCAGCTTGGTTCGCGGGAGCTCCTACGAGCAGTACTTC.

The chain couples TRBV7-2 to TRBJ1-2; TRBD1 matches at 8 bases. Germline V gene data show CDR1 as SGHTA and CDR2 as FQGNSA. V lost 5 bases to trimming and J lost 1 base; unmatched junction nucleotides: 6. The CDR3 runs 15 residues. The CDR3 DNA sequence: TGTGCCAGCAGCGACCGGGACAGGATTAACTATGGCTACACCTTC. Translating gives CASSDRDRINYGYTF.

The table lists this clonotype with many counts. The rearrangement links TRBV15 to TRBJ1-1; 11 positions match TRBD1. The CDR3 length is 15 residues. J gave up 1 base and V 5 bases, and 3 bases lay outside the gene matches. In germline, CDR1 is LNHNV, CDR2 YYDKDF (reference sequence). The CDR3 DNA is TGTGCCACCAGCGGGGACAGGGGGGAGAACACTGAAGCTTTCTTT. It translates to CATSGDRGENTEAFF. Supplemented by reference TRBV15 and TRBJ1-1, the full variable domain reads DAMVIQNPRYQVTQFGKPVTLSCSQTLNHNVMYWYQQKSSQAPKLLFHYYDKDFNNEADTPDNFQSRRPNTSFCFLDIRSPGLGDTAMYLCATSGDRGENTEAFFGQGTRLTVV.

The chain employs TRBV6-5 and TRBJ2-5; D gene ambiguous. The CDR3 covers 12 residues. Trimming shortened V by 4 bases and J by 5 bases, and 8 bases separated the two germline ends. CDR1 MNHEY and CDR2 SVGAGI come from the germline V gene. CDR3 in DNA: TGTGCCAGCAGTTCGAATGACGAGACCCAGTACTTC. Translation gives CASSSNDETQYF.

This clonotype came up a few times. The V and J genes are TRBV7-2 and TRBJ1-5; D possibly corresponds to TRBD1 (6 bases). Germline assignment: CDR1 SGHTA and CDR2 FQGNSA. CDR3 length: 14 amino acids. The ends were cut back, 1 base at V and 6 bases at J, with 10 bases in the middle. The CDR3 DNA reads TGTGCCAGCAGCTTAGGGACAGTTCGTCAGCCCCAGCATTTT. Translation: CASSLGTVRQPQHF.

This clonotype showed up just a few times. V and J are TRBV7-2 and TRBJ2-3; 9 bases map to TRBD2. J lost 5 bases, V lost 1 base, and 4 bases had no gene match. The CDR3 length is 15 residues. Germline values: CDR1 SGHTA, CDR2 FQGNSA. CDR3 residues: CASSLGGAGGDTQYF. In DNA form, the CDR3 reads TGTGCCAGCAGCTTAGGTGGAGCGGGGGGAGATACGCAGTATTTT.

This clonotype has ten or more counts. The V and J genes are TRBV14 and TRBJ1-1, with D unclear. The length of the CDR3 is 13 residues. CDR1 and CDR2 from the germline V gene are SGHDN and FVKESK. V lost 4 bases and J 4 bases, leaving 10 bases between the germline ends. CDR3 coding DNA: TGTGCCAGCAGCCCGACACCTACCACTGAAGCTTTCTTT. This gives the protein CASSPTPTTEAFF.

This clonotype was counted at least ten times. The chain joins TRBV27 to TRBJ2-2, with no clear D. CDR1 and CDR2 (germline): MNHEY, SMNVEV (reference sequence). The ends were cut back, 2 bases at V and 7 bases at J, with 20 bases in the middle. The CDR3 totals 17 residues. The CDR3 DNA is TGTGCCAGCAGTTTAGTAGCAGTGGGGTATTCAGGCGGGGAGCTGTTTTTT. This gives the protein CASSLVAVGYSGGELFF.

This clonotype has ten or more counts. This chain joins TRBV7-6 and TRBJ2-7; D is possibly TRBD1 (6 bases). Germline V gene lookup returns CDR1 SGHVS and CDR2 FNYEAQ. V dropped 5 bases and J dropped 2 bases, with 7 bases sitting between them. The CDR3 is made up of 12 amino acids. Written as DNA, the CDR3 is TGTGCCAGCAGCGGGGGCACCTACGAGCAGTACTTC. Protein sequence: CASSGGTYEQYF.

This clonotype was detected ten times or more. This chain uses TRBV14 with TRBJ2-3; D is perhaps TRBD1 or TRBD2 (5 bases each). This CDR3 comprises 16 residues. Trimming took 2 bases from V and 0 from J, leaving 12 bases between them. Per germline, CDR1 SGHDN and CDR2 FVKESK. The CDR3 here is CASSQWSGLSTDTQYF. CDR3 DNA sequence: TGTGCCAGCAGCCAATGGTCGGGGCTTAGCACAGATACGCAGTATTTT.

The rearrangement uses TRBV10-2 and TRBJ2-7; 14 positions agree with TRBD2. The CDR3 runs 17 residues. The germline V gene encodes CDR1 WSHSY and CDR2 SAAADI. After removal of 1 base from V and 6 bases from J, the junction contained 8 bases not matched to a gene. The CDR3 spells CASSELKGTSGGVEQYF. CDR3 DNA sequence: TGCGCCAGCAGTGAGTTGAAAGGGACTAGCGGGGGCGTCGAGCAGTACTTC.

A few counts support this clonotype. The rearrangement links TRBV20-1 to TRBJ2-3; 7 bases fit TRBD2. Trimming cost V 6 bases and J 0 bases; bases outside gene matches: 9. The length of the CDR3 is 15 residues. Per the germline V gene, CDR1 is DFQATT and CDR2 is SNEGSKA (reference sequence). CDR3 in DNA: TGCAGTGCGCCACGACTAGCTACTAGCACAGATACGCAGTATTTT. Translation gives CSAPRLATSTDTQYF.

This clonotype was counted ten times or more. The chain combines TRBV29-1 with TRBJ2-7; a weak D match, TRBD1 (5 bases). Germline V lookup: CDR1 SQVTM, CDR2 ANQGSEA. V lost 2 bases to trimming and J lost 2 bases, with 13 bases between them. This CDR3 spans 14 amino acids. The CDR3: CSVESPGYTYEQYF. The CDR3 DNA reads as TGCAGCGTTGAATCTCCAGGGTATACCTACGAGCAGTACTTC.

This clonotype has only a few counts. The CDR3 is CASSYIGKEQPQHF. The DNA of the CDR3 is TGTGCCAGCAGTTACATTGGGAAAGAGCAGCCCCAGCATTTT. The chain combines TRBV6-6 with TRBJ1-5; D is unresolved. The V end was cut by 2 bases, the J end by 7 bases, with 12 bases between. The CDR3 contains 14 residues. CDR1 and CDR2 (germline): MNHNY, SVGAGI (reference sequence).

This clonotype has a count of ten or more. The CDR3 DNA follows: TGTGCCAGCAGTTTCAACGGAGGGAATGAGCAGTTCTTC. This encodes CASSFNGGNEQFF. V usage is TRBV27 and J usage is TRBJ2-1; D may be TRBD2 (6 bases). Germline V gene lookup returns CDR1 MNHEY and CDR2 SMNVEV (reference sequence). CDR3 length equals 13 residues. V was cut by 3 bases and J by 7 bases, with 10 bases left in between.

This clonotype was detected many times. CDR3 loop: CASSVTGSNQPQHF. The CDR3 region has the DNA TGTGCCAGCAGCGTGACAGGCAGCAATCAGCCCCAGCATTTT. V gene TRBV6-2 or TRBV6-3 combines with J gene TRBJ1-5; TRBD1 might be the D (6 bases). From germline, CDR1 is MNHEY and CDR2 SVGEGT. V lost 6 bases and J lost 1, with 10 bases in between. There are 14 residues in the CDR3.

This clonotype was detected only a few times. The chain employs TRBV29-1 and TRBJ2-7; D is possibly TRBD2 (6 bases). With 5 bases removed from V and 5 bases from J, the gap between germline ends came to 10 bases. Germline assignment: CDR1 SQVTM and CDR2 ANQGSEA. The CDR3 loop spans 11 amino acids. The CDR3 DNA is TGCAGCGTTCAACGGGGGAACGAGCAGTACTTC. It encodes CSVQRGNEQYF.

The V call is TRBV7-6, the J call TRBJ2-1; 9 bases map to TRBD1. V lost 0 bases and J lost 4; bases outside the gene matches: 4. CDR1 and CDR2 from the germline V gene are SGHVS and FNYEAQ. This CDR3 contains 16 residues. This chain's CDR3 is CASSLAPGTGYNEQFF. The CDR3 DNA sequence: TGTGCCAGCAGCTTAGCTCCAGGGACAGGGTACAATGAGCAGTTCTTC.

This clonotype was seen a few times. This chain uses TRBV6-5 with TRBJ2-3; 9 nucleotides agree with TRBD2. CDR1 and CDR2 (germline): MNHEY, SVGAGI. Unmatched junction bases numbered 8, after V lost 5 bases and J lost 5 bases. There are 15 residues in the CDR3. CDR3 sequence reads: CASSPGTSTRDTQYF. The CDR3 DNA follows: TGTGCCAGCAGTCCCGGGACTAGCACGAGAGATACGCAGTATTTT.

This chain connects TRBV29-1 to TRBJ2-7, with 7 bases matching TRBD1. Germline CDR1 and CDR2: SQVTM and ANQGSEA. V dropped 7 bases and J dropped 1; count of bases not matched to a gene: 4. The CDR3 has 12 residues. The CDR3 here is CSATDRSYEQYF. The CDR3 DNA is TGCAGCGCTACGGACAGGTCCTACGAGCAGTACTTC.

This clonotype was detected ten times or more. This chain joins TRBV12-3 or TRBV12-4 and TRBJ2-5; no clear D. This CDR3 comprises 12 residues. Trimming removed 6 bases at V and 2 bases at J, with 7 bases between. CDR3 DNA sequence: TGTGCCAGCAGGGGCAGGCAAGAGACCCAGTACTTC. Amino acids: CASRGRQETQYF.

The chain combines TRBV6-5 with TRBJ2-3; 13 bases map to TRBD2. CDR3 length: 16 amino acids. CDR1 MNHEY and CDR2 SVGAGI come from the germline V gene. Losses at the gene ends were 2 bases for V and 5 bases for J; bases not matched to a gene: 4. CDR3 sequence (DNA): TGTGCCAGCAGTTACCTGACTAGCGGGAGGTTAGATACGCAGTATTTT. Its translation: CASSYLTSGRLDTQYF.